Shown below are 17 T cell receptor beta chains from a single sample sequenced in a study of blood T cell repertoires in COVID-19. Measured with immunoSEQ multiplex PCR; TCRdb has only the in-frame clones, and not every one. The sample shows around 240,000 clones, about 90% of them seen only once. The sequenced sample consisted of PBMCs or T cells enriched from blood (not recorded which). Source of these receptors: a human donor in a cohort exposed to, infected with or recovered from COVID-19 (not recorded which). The donor label of this sample is uncertain.

The chain recombines TRBV18 with TRBJ1-1; 8 bases align to TRBD1. Germline CDR1 and CDR2: KGHSH and LQKENI. Trimming cost V 6 bases and J 0 bases; bases outside gene matches: 9. The CDR3 runs to 16 residues. The CDR3 loop reads CASSPRDRTLNTEAFF. The CDR3 DNA sequence: TGTGCCAGCTCGCCCAGGGACAGGACGTTGAACACTGAAGCTTTCTTT.

The chain couples TRBV4-1 to TRBJ1-3; 8 positions match TRBD1. The germline V gene encodes CDR1 MGHRA and CDR2 YSYEKL. This CDR3 comprises 17 residues. V shed 1 base and J 4 bases; nucleotides not matched to a gene: 9. CDR3 protein: CASSQGGQGASGNTIYF. The CDR3 DNA is TGCGCCAGCAGCCAAGGAGGGCAGGGGGCATCAGGAAACACCATATATTTT.

The chain employs TRBV5-4 and TRBJ2-7; 13 bases are shared with TRBD2. The V segment lost 4 bases and the J segment 2 bases; nucleotides outside the gene matches: 6. The length of the CDR3 is 16 residues. Germline V lookup: CDR1 SGHNT, CDR2 YYREEE (reference sequence). The CDR3 bases are TGTGCCAGCAGCCAGGGACTAGCGGGGATCGCCTACGAGCAGTACTTC. It codes for CASSQGLAGIAYEQYF.

The chain recombines TRBV19 with TRBJ1-1, with 7 bases fitting TRBD1. The CDR3 has 13 residues. The germline V gene encodes CDR1 LNHDA and CDR2 SQIVND (reference sequence). V lost 6 bases, J lost 4 bases, and 5 bases stayed unmatched. CDR3 in DNA: TGTGCCAGTAGCACCCAGGGGGGCACTGAAGCTTTCTTT. Translated: CASSTQGGTEAFF.

The chain uses TRBV3-1 (or the pseudogene TRBV3-2) and TRBJ2-2, with D perhaps matching TRBD1 (6 bases). CDR3 length: 14 residues. Trimming removed 4 bases at V and 6 bases at J, with 12 bases between. The germline gives CDR1 LGHDT, CDR2 YNNKEL (reference sequence). CDR3 amino acids: CASSRQEKPGELFF. The CDR3, as DNA: TGTGCCAGCAGCCGACAGGAAAAACCCGGGGAGCTGTTTTTT.

The V gene is TRBV11-1, the J gene TRBJ2-7, with D maybe TRBD1 (5 bases). Germline V gene lookup returns CDR1 SGHAT and CDR2 FQDESV (reference sequence). The CDR3 runs to 14 residues. V shed 1 base and J shed 7 bases, with 14 bases lying between them. CDR3 protein: CASSLGPQGLEQYF. CDR3 DNA sequence: TGTGCCAGCAGCTTAGGACCGCAGGGTCTGGAGCAGTACTTC.

The chain carries TRBV24-1 and TRBJ1-1, with 7 bases aligning to TRBD1. Germline CDR1 is KGHDR and CDR2 is SFDVKD. This CDR3 contains 13 residues. V shed 6 bases, J shed 10 bases, and the junction held 10 bases outside the gene matches. The CDR3 DNA reads as TGTGCCACCAGTTGGACCGGGACAGACGGAGCTTTCTTT. Amino acid sequence: CATSWTGTDGAFF.

J is TRBJ1-1 and V is TRBV3-1 (or the pseudogene TRBV3-2); TRBD1 might be the D (5 bases). The CDR3 extends over 15 amino acids. CDR1 and CDR2 from the germline V gene are LGHDT and YNNKEL (reference sequence). Trimming took off 3 bases at V and 3 bases at J, with 14 bases between the two ends. The CDR3 region is CASSQAFGGDTEAFF. The DNA of the CDR3 is TGTGCCAGCAGCCAGGCTTTCGGGGGGGACACTGAAGCTTTCTTT.

This rearrangement joins TRBV18 to TRBJ1-2; a possible D gene is TRBD1 (6 bases). Per the germline V gene, CDR1 is KGHSH and CDR2 is LQKENI. This CDR3 spans 13 amino acids. V was shortened by 6 bases and J by 4 bases, with 12 bases between the two germline ends. The CDR3 is CASSPGQFYGYTF. For the CDR3, the DNA is TGTGCCAGCTCCCCCGGACAGTTCTATGGCTACACCTTC.

J is TRBJ2-5 and V is TRBV11-3; D is ambiguous. Trimming removed 0 bases at V and 3 bases at J, with 2 bases between. The germline CDR1 and CDR2 sequences are SGHNT and YENEEA. This CDR3 has 12 amino acids. CDR3 loop: CASSLDKETQYF. CDR3 in DNA: TGTGCCAGCAGCTTAGACAAAGAGACCCAGTACTTC.

This rearrangement joins TRBV5-1 to TRBJ2-1; tentative D call: TRBD1 (5 bases). The germline CDR1 and CDR2 sequences are SGHRS and YFSETQ. The V gene lost 5 bases and the J gene lost 8 bases, with 11 bases spanning the gap. The CDR3 spans 12 residues. The CDR3 is CASRVLGDEQFF. The CDR3 nucleotides are TGCGCCAGCAGGGTCCTAGGGGATGAGCAGTTCTTC.

V usage is TRBV9 and J usage is TRBJ1-4; the D gene is possibly TRBD1 (6 bases). Germline CDR1 reads SGDLS; CDR2 reads YYNGEE. Trimming shortened V by 3 bases and J by 8 bases, and 11 bases separated the two germline ends. There are 13 residues in the CDR3. The CDR3 sequence is CASSEGVGEKLFF. CDR3 in DNA: TGTGCCAGCAGCGAGGGGGTGGGGGAAAAACTGTTTTTT.

The chain is built from TRBV12-3 or TRBV12-4 and TRBJ1-1, with D perhaps TRBD1 (5 bases). The CDR3 has 13 amino acids. V was clipped by 6 bases and J by 7 bases, with 15 bases between them. CDR3 residues: CASSLDSPDEAFF. In DNA form, the CDR3 reads TGTGCCAGCAGCCTAGACAGCCCGGATGAAGCTTTCTTT.

The chain couples TRBV7-2 to TRBJ1-5; D remains ambiguous. Trimming left V 1 base short and J 2 bases short, with 9 bases between. Germline loops: CDR1 SGHTA, CDR2 FQGNSA. The CDR3 has 15 amino acids. In DNA form, the CDR3 reads TGTGCCAGCAGCTTAGACACAGCAGGCAATCAGCCCCAGCATTTT. Its translation is CASSLDTAGNQPQHF.

The rearrangement uses TRBV6-5 and TRBJ2-7; TRBD2 agrees at 7 bases. The CDR3 contains 15 residues. J was trimmed by 3 bases and V by 1 base; bases with no gene match: 6. Germline V lookup: CDR1 MNHEY, CDR2 SVGAGI. The CDR3 region is CASSYFRGGSYEQYF. As DNA, the CDR3 is TGTGCCAGCAGTTACTTTCGGGGCGGGAGCTACGAGCAGTACTTC.

The rearrangement joins TRBV12-3 or TRBV12-4 to TRBJ2-5, with 8 positions matching TRBD1. V dropped 7 bases and J dropped 7; count of bases not matched to a gene: 8. The CDR3 consists of 13 residues. The CDR3 is CASTQGARGTQYF. In DNA, the CDR3 is TGTGCCAGCACCCAGGGGGCTCGGGGGACCCAGTACTTC.

The chain uses TRBV27 and TRBJ1-5; 8 bases map to TRBD1. CDR1 MNHEY and CDR2 SMNVEV come from the germline V gene (reference sequence). This CDR3 is 15 amino acids long. V was pared by 2 bases and J by 6 bases, with 6 bases of the junction left unmatched. The CDR3 nucleotides are TGTGCCAGCAGTTTAAATCAGGGGGCGGCTCAGCCCCAGCATTTT. This codes for CASSLNQGAAQPQHF.